One sample yielded the 27 T cell receptor beta chains listed below, sequenced in a study of radiotherapy plus CTLA-4 blockade in lung cancer listed by TCRdb under 2018. The library was generated by the immunoSEQ multiplex PCR assay. TCRdb limited this immuneACCESS table to in-frame rearrangements with V and J called. A share of clones is missing; checked studies link under half to unresolved V genes, and the rest is unexplained. Present in this sample are about 68,000 clones, less than 80% of which were seen just once. The top ten constitute over 7.5% of the sample. Source: peripheral blood, taken from a patient treated with radiotherapy plus ipilimumab. The receptors were gathered from a human donor with non-small cell lung cancer who had a complete response to radiotherapy plus ipilimumab.

This chain links TRBV9 with TRBJ1-1; tentatively, D is TRBD1 (6 bases). Looked up from germline, CDR1 is SGDLS and CDR2 is YYNGEE. The CDR3 runs 15 residues. Trimming took 0 bases from V and 3 from J, leaving 12 bases between them. Written as DNA, the CDR3 is TGTGCCAGCAGCGTAGGGAGCACAGGGCACACTGAAGCTTTCTTT. Its protein product is CASSVGSTGHTEAFF.

This clone was recorded a few times. This chain uses TRBV9 with TRBJ1-1; D is undetermined. CDR3 length equals 10 residues. Germline values: CDR1 SGDLS, CDR2 YYNGEE. V lost 5 bases and J lost 4, with 3 bases in between. The CDR3, as DNA: TGTGCCAGCAGGAGCACTGAAGCTTTCTTT. It specifies CASRSTEAFF.

In this sample, this clone turned up once. The chain is built from TRBV7-2 and TRBJ1-2; D is unclear. Deletions cut 1 base from V and 8 bases from J, with 17 bases between. Germline values: CDR1 SGHTA, CDR2 FQGNSA. The CDR3 extends over 15 amino acids. CDR3 sequence reads: CASSLEIGRVAGYTF. The CDR3 nucleotides are TGTGCCAGCAGCTTAGAAATTGGCAGAGTGGCCGGCTACACCTTC.

This clone came up a few times. The chain links TRBV5-1 to TRBJ2-2, with TRBD2 identical over 10 bases. Per the germline V gene, CDR1 is SGHRS and CDR2 is YFSETQ. V gave up 0 bases and J gave up 0 bases; unmatched junction bases: 2. The CDR3 totals 17 residues. This chain's CDR3 is CASSLDSGGPNTGELFF. CDR3 in DNA: TGCGCCAGCAGCTTGGATAGCGGGGGGCCGAACACCGGGGAGCTGTTTTTT.

This clone showed up just once. The genes are TRBV7-8 and TRBJ2-1, with D perhaps TRBD2 (7 bases). In germline, CDR1 is SGHVS, CDR2 FQNEAQ. The CDR3 has 17 amino acids. Trimming removed 5 bases from V and 8 bases from J, with 25 bases in between. The CDR3 loop reads CASSPSVGGGRRDEQFF. Here the CDR3 DNA reads TGTGCCAGCAGCCCCTCGGTGGGGGGGGGCCGACGGGATGAGCAGTTCTTC. The complete variable domain, with remaining parts taken from reference TRBV7-8 and TRBJ2-1, reads GAGVSQSPRYKVAKRGQDVALRCDPISGHVSLFWYQQALGQGPEFLTYFQNEAQLDKSGLPSDRFFAERPEGSVSTLKIQRTQQEDSAVYLCASSPSVGGGRRDEQFFGPGTRLTVL.

The V gene is TRBV19, the J gene TRBJ2-5, with 10 bases fitting TRBD2. CDR1 and CDR2 (germline): LNHDA, SQIVND (reference sequence). The CDR3 has 14 residues. Trimming removed 11 bases from V and 5 bases from J; junction bases left unmatched: 11. CDR3 nucleotides: TGTGCCTCACACCCCGGGACTAGCGTGGAGACCCAGTACTTC. Amino acids: CASHPGTSVETQYF.

This chain uses TRBV5-1 with TRBJ2-6; 11 nucleotides agree with TRBD1. The CDR3 is 20 residues long. CDR1 and CDR2 from the germline V gene are SGHRS and YFSETQ. The trim removed 4 bases at V and 4 bases at J, leaving 16 bases unmatched. CDR3 nucleotides: TGCGCCAGCAGCGCCCAAGGACAGGGGGCGGTTAGTAGCGGGGCCAACGTCCTGACTTTC. Its protein is CASSAQGQGAVSSGANVLTF.

V gene TRBV27 combines with J gene TRBJ1-2; TRBD1 aligns across 7 bases. The trim removed 7 bases at V and 7 bases at J, leaving 12 bases unmatched. This CDR3 spans 14 amino acids. Looked up from germline, CDR1 is MNHEY and CDR2 is SMNVEV (reference sequence). The CDR3 reads CASTPGRGGGGYTF. As DNA, the CDR3 is TGTGCCAGCACCCCCGGGAGAGGGGGCGGTGGCTACACCTTC.

The chain recombines TRBV27 with TRBJ1-5; D is unresolved. V dropped 0 bases and J dropped 2 bases, with 11 bases sitting between them. The CDR3 is made up of 16 amino acids. Germline assignment: CDR1 MNHEY and CDR2 SMNVEV (reference sequence). DNA of the CDR3: TGTGCCAGCAGTTTATCGATGTGGGTGGGCAATCAGCCCCAGCATTTT. As protein: CASSLSMWVGNQPQHF.

J is TRBJ1-2 and V is TRBV6-6; the D gene is possibly TRBD1 (5 bases). V gave up 1 base and J gave up 7 bases, with 13 bases separating them. This CDR3 contains 14 residues. Per germline, CDR1 MNHNY and CDR2 SVGAGI (reference sequence). The CDR3 sequence: CASSYFSGDGGYTF. CDR3 coding DNA: TGTGCCAGCAGTTACTTTTCGGGGGATGGTGGCTACACCTTC.

The chain links TRBV5-1 to TRBJ1-1; 7 bases are a match to TRBD1. In germline, CDR1 is SGHRS, CDR2 YFSETQ. This CDR3 has 14 residues. The J segment lost 5 bases and the V segment lost 3 bases, leaving 7 bases of the junction unmatched. The CDR3 nucleotides are TGCGCCAGCAGCTCTTCGAGGGGGCAGACTGAAGCTTTCTTT. Translating it yields CASSSSRGQTEAFF.

The rearrangement uses TRBV6-5 and TRBJ2-3; tentatively, D is TRBD2 (5 bases). Trimming shortened V by 5 bases and J by 5 bases, and 11 bases separated the two germline ends. CDR3 length equals 13 residues. CDR1 is MNHEY, CDR2 SVGAGI, per germline. CDR3 loop: CASSDRDGDTQYF. The DNA of the CDR3 is TGTGCCAGCAGTGATCGGGATGGAGATACGCAGTATTTT.

The CDR3: CASSLVLEGEQYV. The DNA for the CDR3 is TGTGCCAGCAGCTTAGTCCTAGAGGGCGAGCAGTACGTC. The chain combines TRBV11-2 with TRBJ2-7; a possible D gene is TRBD2 (5 bases). Germline values: CDR1 SGHAT, CDR2 FQNNGV. This CDR3 has 13 residues. V was trimmed by 1 base and J by 6 bases, leaving 10 bases between them.

The gene calls are TRBV5-5 and TRBJ1-6; 9 nucleotides line up with TRBD1. This CDR3 is built from 15 residues. J was trimmed by 9 bases and V by 4 bases; bases with no gene match: 8. Germline values: CDR1 SGHKS, CDR2 YYEKEE (reference sequence). The CDR3 sequence: CASSLWDRETSPLHF. The CDR3 DNA reads as TGTGCCAGCAGCCTTTGGGACAGGGAAACTTCACCCCTCCACTTT.

The chain combines TRBV6-5 with TRBJ2-3, with a tentative D call TRBD2 (7 bases). Germline assignment: CDR1 MNHEY and CDR2 SVGAGI. Trimming pared 2 bases from V and 4 bases from J, leaving 16 bases between. The CDR3 covers 16 residues. The CDR3 region has the DNA TGTGCCAGCAGTTACCTGGAGAGGGGGGGCCCAGATACGCAGTATTTT. It is translated as CASSYLERGGPDTQYF.

V gene TRBV12-5 combines with J gene TRBJ2-7, with D possibly TRBD2 on 6 matching bases. V lost 5 bases, J lost 3 bases, and 8 bases lay in between. CDR1 is LGHNT, CDR2 FRNRAP, per germline. CDR3 size: 12 residues. The CDR3 DNA is TGTGCTAGTGGTGGGGGGTTCTACGAGCAGTACTTC. Translation gives CASGGGFYEQYF. The entire variable domain, with the rest obtained from reference TRBV12-5 and TRBJ2-7, is as follows: DARVTQTPRHKVTEMGQEVTMRCQPILGHNTVFWYRQTMMQGLELLAYFRNRAPLDDSGMPKDRFSAEMPDATLATLKIQPSEPRDSAVYFCASGGGFYEQYFGPGTRLTVT.

The CDR3 DNA reads TGTGCTAGTGGTTTGGGGCCTTTATGGGGTGGCTACACCTTC. The encoded protein is CASGLGPLWGGYTF. The chain combines TRBV12-5 with TRBJ1-2; no clear D gene. Germline CDR1 and CDR2: LGHNT and FRNRAP. The CDR3 contains 14 residues. The V and J ends lost 1 base and 7 bases respectively, with 13 bases between them.

The chain recombines TRBV4-1 with TRBJ2-1, with D unclear. The germline gives CDR1 MGHRA, CDR2 YSYEKL. This CDR3 region has 12 residues. The V end lost 1 base, the J end lost 8 bases, and 6 bases lay between the germline ends. This chain's CDR3 is CASSQGLDEQFF. The DNA for the CDR3 is TGCGCCAGCAGCCAAGGGTTGGATGAGCAGTTCTTC.

The chain links TRBV9 to TRBJ1-1; no clear D gene. The CDR3 has 15 amino acids. Trimming removed 0 bases at V and 1 base at J, with 10 bases between. Germline values: CDR1 SGDLS, CDR2 YYNGEE. The CDR3 spells CASSVGAIPNTEAFF. Written as DNA, the CDR3 is TGTGCCAGCAGCGTAGGGGCCATCCCGAACACTGAAGCTTTCTTT.

This chain links TRBV5-1 with TRBJ1-1; tentatively, D is TRBD1 (6 bases). Germline V gene data show CDR1 as SGHRS and CDR2 as YFSETQ. V lost 4 bases and J 0 bases, leaving 16 bases between the germline ends. The CDR3 extends over 16 amino acids. Written as DNA, the CDR3 is TGCGCCAGCAGCCGTGTTGGAGGACAGATGAACACTGAAGCTTTCTTT. As protein: CASSRVGGQMNTEAFF.

The sample holds a few counts of this clone. The chain employs TRBV7-2 and TRBJ2-2; D is unresolved. Germline-derived CDR1 and CDR2 are SGHTA and FQGNSA. Trimming removed 1 base from V and 4 bases from J, with 19 bases in between. CDR3 length equals 18 residues. CDR3 sequence reads: CASSLDPLSSRGTGELFF. CDR3 in DNA: TGTGCCAGCAGCTTAGATCCTCTCTCGTCCCGTGGCACCGGGGAGCTGTTTTTT.

The rearrangement joins TRBV9 to TRBJ2-1; D unresolved. V lost 4 bases, J lost 9 bases, and 14 bases lay in between. Looked up from germline, CDR1 is SGDLS and CDR2 is YYNGEE. The CDR3 consists of 13 residues. The CDR3 DNA reads as TGTGCCAGCAGCCCCGGGCCTAGTGCTGAGCAGTTCTTC. Protein product: CASSPGPSAEQFF. Full variable domain (remainder filled in from reference TRBV9 and TRBJ2-1): DSGVTQTPKHLITATGQRVTLRCSPRSGDLSVYWYQQSLDQGLQFLIQYYNGEERAKGNILERFSAQQFPDLHSELNLSSLELGDSALYFCASSPGPSAEQFFGPGTRLTVL.

The chain combines TRBV9 with TRBJ2-2; the match to TRBD1 covers 7 bases. Trimming at V came to 4 bases and at J to 1 base, leaving 7 bases not matched to a gene. This CDR3 is built from 16 residues. The V gene's germline CDR1 is SGDLS and CDR2 YYNGEE. CDR3 amino acids: CASSPRQGLNTGELFF. The CDR3 DNA follows: TGTGCCAGCAGCCCCCGACAGGGATTGAACACCGGGGAGCTGTTTTTT.

This clone ranks as medium-sized. The CDR3 coding sequence is TGTGCCAGCAGTGCGGAAGCGGGGCCGGGGACCGGGGAGCTGTTTTTT. The encoded protein is CASSAEAGPGTGELFF. V usage is TRBV6-4 and J usage is TRBJ2-2; 7 bases fit TRBD2. This CDR3 has 16 residues. Germline assignment: CDR1 MRHNA and CDR2 SNTAGT. V shed 4 bases, J shed 5 bases, and the junction held 10 bases outside the gene matches.

This clone was picked up one time. The chain carries TRBV25-1 and TRBJ2-1; 7 bases map to TRBD2. Trimming took 5 bases from V and 0 from J; bases not matched to a gene: 4. CDR1 and CDR2 from the germline V gene are MGHDK and SYGVNS. This CDR3 has 15 amino acids. CDR3 nucleotide sequence: TGTGCCAGCAGTCCCTGGGGGGGCTCCTACAATGAGCAGTTCTTC. Protein: CASSPWGGSYNEQFF.

This clone was recorded only once. This sequence joins TRBV7-2 and TRBJ1-4, with 8 bases lining up with TRBD1. V lost 0 bases, J lost 5 bases, and 2 bases stayed unmatched. Germline loops: CDR1 SGHTA, CDR2 FQGNSA. The CDR3 runs 15 residues. The CDR3 loop reads CASSLAGTGNEKLFF. CDR3 coding DNA: TGTGCCAGCAGCTTAGCGGGGACAGGCAATGAAAAACTGTTTTTT.

This chain joins TRBV5-6 and TRBJ2-5, with D perhaps matching TRBD2 (6 bases). The germline V and J ends were trimmed by 0 bases and 4 bases, with 7 bases remaining between them. Per germline, CDR1 SGHDT and CDR2 YYEEEE. The CDR3 has 13 residues. This CDR3 is CASSLVGGETQYF. Here the CDR3 DNA reads TGTGCCAGCAGCTTGGTGGGGGGAGAGACCCAGTACTTC. Filled out from reference TRBV5-6 and TRBJ2-5, the complete variable domain reads DAGVTQSPTHLIKTRGQQVTLRCSPKSGHDTVSWYQQALGQGPQFIFQYYEEEERQRGNFPDRFSGHQFPNYSSELNVNALLLGDSALYLCASSLVGGETQYFGPGTRLLVL.